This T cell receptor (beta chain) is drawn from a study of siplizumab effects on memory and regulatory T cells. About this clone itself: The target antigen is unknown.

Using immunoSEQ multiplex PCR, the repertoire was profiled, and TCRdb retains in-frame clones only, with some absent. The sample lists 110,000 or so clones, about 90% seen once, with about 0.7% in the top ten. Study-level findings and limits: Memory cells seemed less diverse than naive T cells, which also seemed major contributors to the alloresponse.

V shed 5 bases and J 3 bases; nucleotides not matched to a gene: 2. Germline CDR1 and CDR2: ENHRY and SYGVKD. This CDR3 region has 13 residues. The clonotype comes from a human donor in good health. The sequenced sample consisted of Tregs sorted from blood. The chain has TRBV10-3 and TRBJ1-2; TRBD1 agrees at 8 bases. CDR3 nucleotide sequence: TGTGCCATCAGTCAACAGGGGGACTATGGCTACACCTTC. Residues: CAISQQGDYGYTF.